The sequence of this T cell receptor beta chain was determined in a study of PD-L1 blockade in urothelial cancer. Patients had urothelial carcinoma that was locally advanced or metastatic. Between 1 and 8 samples, pretreatment and on-treatment, were given by each patient. General observations from the study: Pretreatment peripheral blood TCR clonality that fell below the median predicted better survival among the patients studied. Durable-benefit patients showed greater tumor-associated blood clone expansion at 3 weeks.

Comments on this clone: Its cognate antigen is unknown.

Sequencing used immunoSEQ multiplex PCR; TCRdb keeps in-frame clones, though not all of them. The table includes under 40,000 clones, around 83% detected once. The CDR3 length is 15 residues. The germline gives CDR1 SGDLS, CDR2 YYNGEE. V lost 0 bases and J lost 2; bases outside the gene matches: 3. The source was PBMCs, collected around atezolizumab (anti-PD-L1) treatment. This TCR derives from a man between 60 and 70 years old with urothelial cancer. The chain uses TRBV9 and TRBJ2-7; 9 nucleotides align to TRBD2. CDR3 in DNA: TGTGCCAGCAGCGTAGAGCCTAGCGGGGCCTACGAGCAGTACTTC. This sequence encodes CASSVEPSGAYEQYF.